The 32 T cell receptor beta chains below come from one sample, sequenced in a study of T cell repertoires in cytomegalovirus infection. Antigen specificity for these receptors is unknown. Via MiXCR, TCRdb re-called the reads, giving one row per CDR3 protein. The repertoire consists of around 570,000 distinct CDR3 sequences, with about 40% occurring once and the leading ten covering about 46%. The specimen was cultured PBMCs, collected from culture after CMV antigen stimulation. These receptors came from a human donor in good health (CMV status not recorded). Some clones in this sample may be carry-over from other donors' samples.

The sample holds a few counts of this clonotype. The chain employs TRBV10-3 and TRBJ2-3; perhaps D is TRBD1 or TRBD2 (5 bases each). V shed 0 bases and J shed 2 bases, with 18 bases lying between them. Germline CDR1 is ENHRY and CDR2 is SYGVKD. CDR3 length: 18 residues. The CDR3 nucleotides read TGTGCCATCAGTGAGTCGCTAATCGGGGCGCCCGTCACAGATACGCAGTATTTT. Translated, it gives CAISESLIGAPVTDTQYF.

This clonotype was counted a few times. The chain carries TRBV6-6 and TRBJ2-2; D possibly corresponds to TRBD2 (5 bases). V was trimmed by 6 bases and J by 4 bases, leaving 15 bases between them. Germline CDR1 MNHNY, CDR2 SVGAGI (reference sequence). The CDR3 consists of 15 residues. As DNA, the CDR3 is TGTGCCAGCAGCTGGACTTGGGGTAGCACCGGGGAGCTGTTTTTT. Its translation is CASSWTWGSTGELFF.

The J gene is TRBJ1-2, the V gene TRBV7-9, with TRBD1 identical over 10 bases. V lost 0 bases, J lost 8 bases, and 3 bases stayed unmatched. From germline, CDR1 is SEHNR and CDR2 FQNEAQ (reference sequence). CDR3 length: 14 residues. CDR3: CASSLAGTGDGYTF. DNA of the CDR3: TGTGCCAGCAGCTTAGCCGGGACAGGGGACGGCTACACCTTC. The full variable domain, with the rest looked up from reference TRBV7-9 and TRBJ1-2, is DTGVSQNPRHKITKRGQNVTFRCDPISEHNRLYWYRQTLGQGPEFLTYFQNEAQLEKSRLLSDRFSAERPKGSFSTLEIQRTEQGDSAMYLCASSLAGTGDGYTFGSGTRLTVV.

The chain uses TRBV28 and TRBJ1-5, with D tentatively TRBD1 (5 bases). CDR3 length equals 15 residues. Trimming removed 6 bases at V and 3 bases at J, with 15 bases between. Looked up from germline, CDR1 is MDHEN and CDR2 is SYDVKM. The CDR3 sequence is CASRAERDPNQPQHF. In nucleotides, the CDR3 is TGTGCCAGCAGGGCAGAACGGGACCCCAATCAGCCCCAGCATTTT.

In this sample, this clonotype turned up a few times. The chain carries TRBV7-2 and TRBJ1-1; no reliable D call. Trimming shortened V by 0 bases and J by 10 bases, and 9 bases separated the two germline ends. This CDR3 spans 12 amino acids. CDR1 is SGHTA, CDR2 FQGNSA, per germline. The CDR3 region is CASSLARHLAFF. Here the CDR3 DNA reads TGTGCCAGCAGCTTAGCGCGACATCTAGCTTTCTTT.

The chain combines TRBV4-2 with TRBJ2-2, with 9 bases that match TRBD2. J gave up 3 bases and V 1 base, and 6 bases lay outside the gene matches. The CDR3 loop spans 17 amino acids. Germline V CDR1 and CDR2: LGHNA, YNFKEQ. CDR3 DNA sequence: TGTGCCAGCAGCCAAGTTTCCGGGACTAGCCACACCGGGGAGCTGTTTTTT. Translating gives CASSQVSGTSHTGELFF.

In its sample, this clonotype was seen a few times. The chain has TRBV28 and TRBJ1-4; D unresolved. V lost 6 bases and J lost 5, with 28 bases in between. Germline V gene sequence: CDR1 MDHEN, CDR2 SYDVKM. This CDR3 is built from 19 residues. The CDR3 spells CASSRVLGRRDLFNEKLFF. The CDR3, as DNA: TGTGCCAGCAGCCGCGTCCTGGGGAGGCGGGATTTGTTCAATGAAAAACTGTTTTTT.

This chain uses TRBV20-1 with TRBJ2-7; no reliable D call. Deletions cut 6 bases from V and 2 bases from J, with 8 bases between. The germline V gene has CDR1 DFQATT and CDR2 SNEGSKA (reference sequence). The CDR3 is made up of 11 amino acids. CDR3 sequence (DNA): TGCAGTGCCGATCAGGCCTACGAGCAGTACTTC. Encoded protein: CSADQAYEQYF.

V is TRBV23-1 and J is TRBJ2-1, with D tentatively TRBD2 (5 bases). TRBV23-1 belongs to the ORF category, with a function that is uncertain. Deletions cut 2 bases from V and 0 bases from J, with 17 bases between. The CDR3 loop spans 18 amino acids. The CDR3, as DNA: TGCGCCAGCAGTCAAACCCGAGCGGCACCAAGCTCCTACAATGAGCAGTTCTTC. Residues: CASSQTRAAPSSYNEQFF.

The rearrangement links TRBV12-3 or TRBV12-4 to TRBJ2-2; D call uncertain. The CDR3 runs 14 residues. V was trimmed by 6 bases and J by 6 bases, leaving 14 bases between them. The DNA for the CDR3 is TGTGCCAGCAGACCCGAGAGTGGGGCCGGGGAGCTGTTTTTT. Residues: CASRPESGAGELFF.

This clonotype was seen at least ten times. The CDR3 coding sequence is TGTGCCAGCAGCTTGGGAGGAAACTACGAGCAGTACTTC. It specifies CASSLGGNYEQYF. The chain recombines TRBV7-2 with TRBJ2-7, with D maybe TRBD2 (6 bases). V lost 3 bases and J lost 3, with 9 bases in between. CDR1 is SGHTA, CDR2 FQGNSA, per germline. The CDR3 is 13 amino acids.

The CDR3 reads CSARWAGDNEQFF. CDR3 DNA: TGCAGTGCTAGATGGGCGGGGGACAATGAGCAGTTCTTC. The chain couples TRBV20-1 to TRBJ2-1, with 7 bases lining up with TRBD2. This CDR3 comprises 13 residues. CDR1 and CDR2 from the germline V gene are DFQATT and SNEGSKA (reference sequence). V was pared by 2 bases and J by 5 bases, with 3 bases of the junction left unmatched.

The chain carries TRBV7-9 and TRBJ1-1; D is unclear. Per the germline V gene, CDR1 is SEHNR and CDR2 is FQNEAQ (reference sequence). Deletions cut 0 bases from V and 0 bases from J, with 11 bases between. The CDR3 is 16 residues long. CDR3 residues: CASSLARTVMNTEAFF. The DNA of the CDR3 is TGTGCCAGCAGCTTAGCTAGAACAGTGATGAACACTGAAGCTTTCTTT.

The CDR3 DNA reads TGTGCCACCAGTGATGTGGGCGGCTGGGAGCAGTTCTTC. Protein product: CATSDVGGWEQFF. The V and J genes are TRBV24-1 and TRBJ2-1; D uncertain. This CDR3 has 13 residues. Germline V gene data show CDR1 as KGHDR and CDR2 as SFDVKD. V was shortened by 3 bases and J by 10 bases, with 12 bases between the two germline ends.

This chain joins TRBV6-2 or TRBV6-3 and TRBJ2-1, with D tentatively TRBD1 (6 bases). Germline loops: CDR1 MNHEY, CDR2 SVGEGT. The V and J ends lost 8 bases and 0 bases respectively, with 11 bases between them. This CDR3 has 14 amino acids. The CDR3 reads CASLRGSSYNEQFF. CDR3 bases: TGTGCCAGCCTTAGGGGGAGCTCCTACAATGAGCAGTTCTTC.

This clonotype has just one count. The gene calls are TRBV5-1 and TRBJ2-3; tentative D call: TRBD2 (6 bases). The CDR3 spans 12 residues. Germline V gene data show CDR1 as SGHRS and CDR2 as YFSETQ. V was clipped by 5 bases and J by 5 bases, with 9 bases between them. The chain's CDR3 is CASRRGLDTQYF. The CDR3 DNA follows: TGCGCCAGCAGGCGGGGACTAGATACGCAGTATTTT. Based on the CDR3 plus reference TRBV5-1 and TRBJ2-3, the full variable domain is KAGVTQTPRYLIKTRGQQVTLSCSPISGHRSVSWYQQTPGQGLQFLFEYFSETQRNKGNFPGRFSGRQFSNSRSEMNVSTLELGDSALYLCASRRGLDTQYFGPGTRLTVL.

The chain carries TRBV7-8 and TRBJ2-1; no clear D. The CDR3 totals 14 residues. Germline V gives CDR1 SGHVS, CDR2 FQNEAQ. V was pared by 5 bases and J by 8 bases, with 16 bases between. The CDR3 loop is CASSPPWGWDEQFF. In DNA, the CDR3 is TGTGCCAGCAGCCCACCTTGGGGTTGGGATGAGCAGTTCTTC.

Here the CDR3 DNA reads TGTGCCAGCAGTTACGATCTCTATGGCTACACCTTC. This translates into CASSYDLYGYTF. The chain carries TRBV6-2 or TRBV6-3 and TRBJ1-2; no clear D gene. From germline, CDR1 is MNHEY and CDR2 SVGEGT. V was pared by 2 bases and J by 4 bases, with 5 bases between. This CDR3 has 12 amino acids.

This chain uses TRBV12-3 or TRBV12-4 with TRBJ2-1, with D possibly TRBD2 on 5 matching bases. V lost 3 bases and J lost 7, with 16 bases in between. CDR3 length equals 15 residues. The CDR3 reads CASSFPGNSGNEQFF. The DNA of the CDR3 is TGTGCCAGCAGTTTTCCGGGGAATTCCGGTAATGAGCAGTTCTTC.

This clonotype was picked up many times. V and J are TRBV11-1 and TRBJ2-1; D is ambiguous. The V end was cut by 2 bases, the J end by 5 bases, with 10 bases between. Per the germline V gene, CDR1 is SGHAT and CDR2 is FQDESV (reference sequence). This CDR3 comprises 14 residues. This CDR3 reads CASSLSPSHNEQFF. CDR3 DNA: TGTGCCAGCAGCTTATCCCCGAGCCACAATGAGCAGTTCTTC.

This clonotype appeared a few times. This chain links TRBV7-9 with TRBJ2-1; no reliable D call. The CDR3 spans 13 residues. The V gene lost 1 base and the J gene lost 15 bases, with 16 bases spanning the gap. The germline CDR1 and CDR2 sequences are SEHNR and FQNEAQ (reference sequence). CDR3 bases: TGTGCCAGCAGCTTAGGGACCCCCAACCGCCCGTTCTTC. Protein sequence: CASSLGTPNRPFF. Based on the CDR3 plus reference TRBV7-9 and TRBJ2-1, the full variable domain is DTGVSQNPRHKITKRGQNVTFRCDPISEHNRLYWYRQTLGQGPEFLTYFQNEAQLEKSRLLSDRFSAERPKGSFSTLEIQRTEQGDSAMYLCASSLGTPNRPFFGPGTRLTVL.

The rearrangement links TRBV12-5 to TRBJ2-3; unclear D gene. Trimming took 0 bases from V and 14 from J, leaving 15 bases between them. The CDR3 has 13 residues. In germline, CDR1 is LGHNT, CDR2 FRNRAP. The chain's CDR3 is CASGLVPVDHRYF. In DNA, the CDR3 is TGTGCTAGTGGTTTGGTACCCGTTGACCACCGGTATTTT.

The gene calls are TRBV7-2 and TRBJ1-1; D may be TRBD1 (6 bases). CDR1 SGHTA and CDR2 FQGNSA come from the germline V gene. There are 18 residues in the CDR3. With 2 bases removed from V and 3 bases from J, the gap between germline ends came to 22 bases. The CDR3 DNA follows: TGTGCCAGCAGCTTATACGTTCAAGGGGGGCGCGAGGACACTGAAGCTTTCTTT. Encoded protein: CASSLYVQGGREDTEAFF.

This clonotype was detected a few times. The chain has TRBV4-1 and TRBJ1-5, with D tentatively TRBD1 (5 bases). Germline CDR1 is MGHRA and CDR2 is YSYEKL. The CDR3 sequence is 15 residues long. The V and J ends lost 0 bases and 7 bases respectively, with 13 bases between them. The CDR3 sequence: CASSQDNTGGQPQHF. CDR3 nucleotides: TGCGCCAGCAGCCAAGATAATACAGGTGGGCAGCCCCAGCATTTT.

The chain combines TRBV27 with TRBJ1-2; D is possibly TRBD1 (6 bases). CDR1 and CDR2 from the germline V gene are MNHEY and SMNVEV (reference sequence). The CDR3 spans 13 residues. The V and J ends lost 4 bases and 7 bases respectively, with 13 bases between them. The CDR3 loop is CASSSGGPRGYTF. In nucleotides, the CDR3 is TGTGCCAGCAGTTCCGGGGGGCCGCGTGGCTACACCTTC.

CDR3: CASSPPGHEQFF. CDR3 DNA: TGTGCCAGCAGCCCACCCGGGCATGAGCAGTTCTTC. This rearrangement joins TRBV12-3 or TRBV12-4 to TRBJ2-1; D unresolved. The CDR3 is made up of 12 amino acids. Trimming shortened V by 6 bases and J by 8 bases, and 11 bases separated the two germline ends.

The chain is built from TRBV7-8 and TRBJ2-3, with TRBD2 identical over 14 bases. Germline CDR1 SGHVS, CDR2 FQNEAQ. V lost 6 bases, J lost 2 bases, and 4 bases stayed unmatched. The CDR3 sequence is 16 residues long. The CDR3 loop is CASRPGLAGATDTQYF. In DNA, the CDR3 is TGTGCCAGCAGACCGGGACTAGCGGGGGCCACAGATACGCAGTATTTT.

This clonotype occurred many times. The rearrangement joins TRBV7-2 to TRBJ1-4, with a weak D call TRBD1 (5 bases). V lost 6 bases to trimming and J lost 5 bases, with 16 bases between them. Germline V gives CDR1 SGHTA, CDR2 FQGNSA. This CDR3 comprises 15 residues. CDR3 DNA sequence: TGTGCCAGCAGATTTAACACCGGGACCAATGAAAAACTGTTTTTT. This encodes CASRFNTGTNEKLFF.

This chain connects TRBV5-4 to TRBJ2-7, with a tentative D call TRBD2 (6 bases). In germline, CDR1 is SGHNT, CDR2 YYREEE (reference sequence). V dropped 5 bases and J dropped 3 bases, with 21 bases sitting between them. The CDR3 is made up of 16 amino acids. The CDR3 DNA sequence: TGTGCCAGCAGTTCCTCCCGGGAGAGAGGGATCTACGAGCAGTACTTC. Encoded protein: CASSSSRERGIYEQYF. Full variable domain (rest looked up from reference TRBV5-4 and TRBJ2-7): ETGVTQSPTHLIKTRGQQVTLRCSSQSGHNTVSWYQQALGQGPQFIFQYYREEENGRGNFPPRFSGLQFPNYSSELNVNALELDDSALYLCASSSSRERGIYEQYFGPGTRLTVT.

This chain uses TRBV25-1 with TRBJ2-7, with D maybe TRBD2 (6 bases). With 7 bases removed from V and 3 bases from J, the gap between germline ends came to 16 bases. Germline V gives CDR1 MGHDK, CDR2 SYGVNS. The CDR3 covers 14 residues. For the CDR3, the DNA is TGTGCCAGCACCGGTATGGGGGGTGTCTACGAGCAGTACTTC. Encoded protein: CASTGMGGVYEQYF.

J is TRBJ1-1 and V is TRBV7-9; possible D gene TRBD1, 6 bases. The CDR3 contains 11 residues. The germline CDR1 and CDR2 sequences are SEHNR and FQNEAQ (reference sequence). V shed 1 base and J shed 12 bases, with 9 bases lying between them. The CDR3 nucleotides are TGTGCCAGCAGCTTAGACAGGGTTACTTTCTTT. Translation: CASSLDRVTFF. Combining the CDR3 with reference TRBV7-9 and TRBJ1-1 gives the whole variable domain DTGVSQNPRHKITKRGQNVTFRCDPISEHNRLYWYRQTLGQGPEFLTYFQNEAQLEKSRLLSDRFSAERPKGSFSTLEIQRTEQGDSAMYLCASSLDRVTFFGQGTRLTVV.

The V call is TRBV12-3 or TRBV12-4, the J call TRBJ1-6; D not resolved. This CDR3 contains 15 residues. V lost 6 bases and J lost 7, with 16 bases in between. CDR3 in amino acids: CASRRRAGRNSPLHF. Here the CDR3 DNA reads TGTGCCAGCAGGCGCCGCGCAGGTCGAAATTCACCCCTCCACTTT.